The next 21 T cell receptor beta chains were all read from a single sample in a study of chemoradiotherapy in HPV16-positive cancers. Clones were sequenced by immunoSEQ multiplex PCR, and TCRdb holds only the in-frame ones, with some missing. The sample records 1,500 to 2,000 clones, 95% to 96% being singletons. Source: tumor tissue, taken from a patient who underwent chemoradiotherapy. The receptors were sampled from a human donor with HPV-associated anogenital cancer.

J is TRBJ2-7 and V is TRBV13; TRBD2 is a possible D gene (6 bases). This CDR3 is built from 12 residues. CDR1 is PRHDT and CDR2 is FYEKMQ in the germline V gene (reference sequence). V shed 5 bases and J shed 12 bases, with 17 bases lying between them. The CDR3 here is CASSLLPGLLYF. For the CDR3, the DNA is TGTGCCAGCAGCCTCCTCCCCGGACTATTGTACTTC. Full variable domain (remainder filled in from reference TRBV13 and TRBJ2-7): AAGVIQSPRHLIKEKRETATLKCYPIPRHDTVYWYQQGPGQDPQFLISFYEKMQSDKGSIPDRFSAQQFSDYHSELNMSSLELGDSALYFCASSLLPGLLYFGPGTRLTVT.

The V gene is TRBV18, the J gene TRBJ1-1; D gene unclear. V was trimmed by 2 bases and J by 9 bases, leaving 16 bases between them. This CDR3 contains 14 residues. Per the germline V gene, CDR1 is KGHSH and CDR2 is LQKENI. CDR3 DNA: TGTGCCAGCTCACCAACAGAGACCGGAGGCCAAGCTTTCTTT. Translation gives CASSPTETGGQAFF.

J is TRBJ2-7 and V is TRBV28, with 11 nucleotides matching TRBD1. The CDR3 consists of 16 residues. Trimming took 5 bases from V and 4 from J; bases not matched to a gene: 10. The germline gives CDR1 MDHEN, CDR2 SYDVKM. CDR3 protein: CASSPFWDRGKYEQYF. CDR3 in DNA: TGTGCCAGCAGTCCGTTCTGGGACAGGGGGAAGTACGAGCAGTACTTC.

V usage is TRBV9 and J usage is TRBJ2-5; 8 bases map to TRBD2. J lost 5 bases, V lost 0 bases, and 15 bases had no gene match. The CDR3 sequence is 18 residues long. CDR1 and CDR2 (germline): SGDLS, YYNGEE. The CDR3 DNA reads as TGTGCCAGCAGCGTAGGATCGGTGGGCGGGAGGATGGTGGAGACCCAGTACTTC. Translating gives CASSVGSVGGRMVETQYF.

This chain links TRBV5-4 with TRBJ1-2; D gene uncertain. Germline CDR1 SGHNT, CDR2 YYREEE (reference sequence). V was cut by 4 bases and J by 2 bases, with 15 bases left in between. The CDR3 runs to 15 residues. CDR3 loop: CASSHGVTENYGYTF. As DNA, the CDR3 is TGTGCCAGCAGCCACGGGGTCACAGAGAACTATGGCTACACCTTC.

The CDR3 reads CASSQETGIPYEQYF. Written as DNA, the CDR3 is TGTGCCAGCAGCCAGGAGACAGGGATCCCCTACGAGCAGTACTTC. J is TRBJ2-7 and V is TRBV4-2; 7 nucleotides agree with TRBD1. The CDR3 contains 15 residues. Germline V gives CDR1 LGHNA, CDR2 YNFKEQ. The V and J ends lost 3 bases and 2 bases, in that order; junction bases with no gene match: 7.

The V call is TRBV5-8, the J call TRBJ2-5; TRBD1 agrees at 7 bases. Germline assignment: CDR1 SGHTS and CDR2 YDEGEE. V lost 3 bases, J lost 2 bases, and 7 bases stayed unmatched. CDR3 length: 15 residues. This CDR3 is CASSYDYRGQETQYF. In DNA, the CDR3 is TGTGCCAGCAGCTACGATTACAGGGGTCAAGAGACCCAGTACTTC.

The CDR3 loop is CASSLGASGNYNEQFF. CDR3 DNA: TGCGCCAGCAGCTTGGGGGCTAGCGGAAACTACAATGAGCAGTTCTTC. This chain uses TRBV5-1 with TRBJ2-1, with 7 bases lining up with TRBD2. CDR1 is SGHRS and CDR2 is YFSETQ in the germline V gene. J lost 3 bases, V lost 0 bases, and 6 bases had no gene match. This CDR3 comprises 16 residues.

CDR3 region: CASSLGGGTPTGELFF. In DNA form, the CDR3 reads TGTGCCAGCAGCTTGGGCGGAGGTACCCCCACCGGGGAGCTGTTTTTT. The gene calls are TRBV5-6 and TRBJ2-2, with a tentative D call TRBD2 (5 bases). The V gene's germline CDR1 is SGHDT and CDR2 YYEEEE. This CDR3 region has 16 residues. V lost 0 bases and J 4 bases, leaving 13 bases between the germline ends.

This chain's CDR3 is CASSRTGDGDTQYF. For the CDR3, the DNA is TGTGCCAGCAGCCGGACCGGAGATGGTGATACGCAGTATTTT. The chain recombines TRBV28 with TRBJ2-3; D unresolved. Germline loops: CDR1 MDHEN, CDR2 SYDVKM. The CDR3 contains 14 residues. The germline V and J ends were trimmed by 6 bases and 6 bases, with 16 bases remaining between them.

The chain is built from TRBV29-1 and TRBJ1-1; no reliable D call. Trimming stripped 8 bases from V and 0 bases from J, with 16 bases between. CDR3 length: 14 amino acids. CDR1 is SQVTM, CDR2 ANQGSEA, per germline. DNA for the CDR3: TGCAGCTCTGGGTCGGACGTTATGAACACTGAAGCTTTCTTT. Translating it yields CSSGSDVMNTEAFF.

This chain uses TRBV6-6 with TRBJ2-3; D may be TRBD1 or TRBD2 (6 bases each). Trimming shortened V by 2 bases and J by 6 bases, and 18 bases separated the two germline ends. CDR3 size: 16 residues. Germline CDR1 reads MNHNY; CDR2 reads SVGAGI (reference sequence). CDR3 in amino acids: CASSYPGGATRDTQYF. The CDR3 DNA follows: TGTGCCAGCAGTTACCCCGGGGGCGCCACCCGCGATACGCAGTATTTT.

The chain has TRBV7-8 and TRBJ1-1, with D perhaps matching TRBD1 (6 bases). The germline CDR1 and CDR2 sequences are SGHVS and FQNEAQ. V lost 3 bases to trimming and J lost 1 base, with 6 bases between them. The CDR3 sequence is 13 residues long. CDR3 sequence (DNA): TGTGCCAGCAGCTTGGACAGGAACACTGAAGCTTTCTTT. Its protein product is CASSLDRNTEAFF.

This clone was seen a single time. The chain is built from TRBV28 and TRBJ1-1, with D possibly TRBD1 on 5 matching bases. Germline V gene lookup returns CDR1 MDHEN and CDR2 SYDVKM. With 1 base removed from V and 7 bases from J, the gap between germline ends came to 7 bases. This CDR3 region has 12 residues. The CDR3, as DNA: TGTGCCAGCAGTTTATTTACAGGTGAAGCTTTCTTT. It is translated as CASSLFTGEAFF.

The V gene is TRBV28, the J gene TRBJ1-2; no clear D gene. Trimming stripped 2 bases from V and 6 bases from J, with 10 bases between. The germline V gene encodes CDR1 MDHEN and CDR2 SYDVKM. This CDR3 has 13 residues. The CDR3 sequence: CASSLRPQDGYTF. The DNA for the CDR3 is TGTGCCAGCAGTTTACGACCCCAGGATGGCTACACCTTC.

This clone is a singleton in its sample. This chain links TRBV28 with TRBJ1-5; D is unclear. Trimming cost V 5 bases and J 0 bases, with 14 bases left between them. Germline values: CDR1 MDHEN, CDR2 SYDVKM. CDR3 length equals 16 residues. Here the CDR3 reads CASSRLERNSNQPQHF. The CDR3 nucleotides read TGTGCCAGCAGTCGGCTCGAAAGAAATAGCAATCAGCCCCAGCATTTT.

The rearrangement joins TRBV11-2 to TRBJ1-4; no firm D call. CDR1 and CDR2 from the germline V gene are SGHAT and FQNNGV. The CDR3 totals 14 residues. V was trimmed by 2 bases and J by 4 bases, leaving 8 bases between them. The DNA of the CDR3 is TGTGCCAGCAGCTTATCAACTGGTAATGAAAAACTGTTTTTT. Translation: CASSLSTGNEKLFF.

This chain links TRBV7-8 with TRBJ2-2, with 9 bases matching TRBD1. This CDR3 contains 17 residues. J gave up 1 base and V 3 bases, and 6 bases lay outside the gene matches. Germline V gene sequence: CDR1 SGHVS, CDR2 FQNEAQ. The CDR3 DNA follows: TGTGCCAGCAGCTTCAGAGGGACAGGGTTGAACACCGGGGAGCTGTTTTTT. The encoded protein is CASSFRGTGLNTGELFF.

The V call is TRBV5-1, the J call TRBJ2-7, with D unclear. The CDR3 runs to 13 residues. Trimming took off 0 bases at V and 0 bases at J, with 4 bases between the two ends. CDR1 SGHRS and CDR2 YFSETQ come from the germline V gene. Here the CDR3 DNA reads TGCGCCAGCAGCTTGGACGGCTCCTACGAGCAGTACTTC. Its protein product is CASSLDGSYEQYF.

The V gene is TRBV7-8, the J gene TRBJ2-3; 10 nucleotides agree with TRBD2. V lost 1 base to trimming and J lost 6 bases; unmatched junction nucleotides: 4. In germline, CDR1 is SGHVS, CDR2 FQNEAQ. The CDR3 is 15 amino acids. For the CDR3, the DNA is TGTGCCAGCAGCTTAGGGGGACTAGCGTCGGATACGCAGTATTTT. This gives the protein CASSLGGLASDTQYF.

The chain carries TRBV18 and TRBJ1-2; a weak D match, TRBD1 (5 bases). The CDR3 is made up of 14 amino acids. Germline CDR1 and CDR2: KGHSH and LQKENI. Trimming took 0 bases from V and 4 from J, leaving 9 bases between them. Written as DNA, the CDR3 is TGTGCCAGCTCACCACCGACAGAGAGCTATGGCTACACCTTC. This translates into CASSPPTESYGYTF.